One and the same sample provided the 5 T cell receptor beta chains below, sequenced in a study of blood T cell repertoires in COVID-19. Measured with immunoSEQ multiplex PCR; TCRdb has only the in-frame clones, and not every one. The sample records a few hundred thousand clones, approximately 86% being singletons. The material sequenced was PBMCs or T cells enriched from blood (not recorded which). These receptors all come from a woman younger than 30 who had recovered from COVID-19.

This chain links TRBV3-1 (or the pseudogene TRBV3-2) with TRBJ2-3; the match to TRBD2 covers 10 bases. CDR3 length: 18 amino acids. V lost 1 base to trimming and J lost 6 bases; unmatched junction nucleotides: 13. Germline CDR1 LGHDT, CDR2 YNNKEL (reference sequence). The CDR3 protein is CASSQVLLQRGGRDTQYF. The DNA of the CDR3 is TGTGCCAGCAGCCAAGTCCTCTTGCAGCGGGGGGGTAGGGATACGCAGTATTTT.

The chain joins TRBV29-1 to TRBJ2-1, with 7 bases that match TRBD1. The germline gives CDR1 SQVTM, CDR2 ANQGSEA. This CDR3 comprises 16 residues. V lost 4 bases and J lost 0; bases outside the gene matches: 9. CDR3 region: CSVAPSGDSSYNEQFF. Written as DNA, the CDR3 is TGCAGCGTTGCCCCCTCAGGGGACAGCTCCTACAATGAGCAGTTCTTC.

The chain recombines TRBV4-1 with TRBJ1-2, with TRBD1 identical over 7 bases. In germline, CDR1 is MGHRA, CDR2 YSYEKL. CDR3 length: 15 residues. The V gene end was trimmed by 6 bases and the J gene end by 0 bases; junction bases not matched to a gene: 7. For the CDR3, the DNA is TGCGCCAGCAGACGTGGGACAGCAGCTAACTATGGCTACACCTTC. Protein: CASRRGTAANYGYTF.

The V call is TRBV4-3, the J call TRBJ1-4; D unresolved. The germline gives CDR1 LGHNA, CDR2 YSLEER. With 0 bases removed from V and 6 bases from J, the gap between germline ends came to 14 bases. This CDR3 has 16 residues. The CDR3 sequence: CASSQDGAEEDEKLFF. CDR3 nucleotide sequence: TGCGCCAGCAGCCAAGATGGAGCGGAGGAGGATGAAAAACTGTTTTTT.

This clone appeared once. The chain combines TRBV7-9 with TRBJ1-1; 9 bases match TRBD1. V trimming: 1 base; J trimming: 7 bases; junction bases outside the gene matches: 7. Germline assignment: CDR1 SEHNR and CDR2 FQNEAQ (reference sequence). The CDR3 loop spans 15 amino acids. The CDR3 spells CASSLGHPGQGEAFF. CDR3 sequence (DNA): TGTGCCAGCAGCTTAGGGCATCCGGGACAGGGTGAAGCTTTCTTT.